The 25 T cell receptor beta chains below all came from one sample that was sequenced in a study of blood T cell repertoires in COVID-19. Generated by immunoSEQ multiplex PCR, the TCRdb table keeps only in-frame clones and is missing some. This sample has approximately 290,000 clones, with approximately 86% found just once. The specimen sequenced was peripheral blood. These receptors were collected from a human donor with COVID-19, enrolled during active disease. The donor label of this sample is uncertain.

V gene TRBV5-1 combines with J gene TRBJ2-1; D unresolved. This CDR3 is built from 14 residues. Germline V gene data show CDR1 as SGHRS and CDR2 as YFSETQ. The V and J ends lost 0 bases and 6 bases respectively, with 10 bases between them. Written as DNA, the CDR3 is TGCGCCAGCAGCTTGGGGGCCCTGGGCAATGAGCAGTTCTTC. Its protein is CASSLGALGNEQFF.

This chain uses TRBV7-3 with TRBJ1-2; 7 bases are a match to TRBD1. V lost 1 base to trimming and J lost 7 bases; unmatched junction nucleotides: 3. The germline V gene encodes CDR1 SGHTA and CDR2 FQGTGA. This CDR3 is built from 13 residues. The CDR3 DNA reads TGTGCCAGCAGCTTAAGACAGGGAACTGGCTACACCTTC. It codes for CASSLRQGTGYTF.

The chain employs TRBV7-9 and TRBJ1-2, with D possibly TRBD1 on 5 matching bases. CDR3 length equals 16 residues. Per the germline V gene, CDR1 is SEHNR and CDR2 is FQNEAQ (reference sequence). V was trimmed by 0 bases and J by 1 base, leaving 12 bases between them. CDR3 sequence (DNA): TGTGCCAGCAGCTTAGCTTTGGGGCAGGATAACTATGGCTACACCTTC. It is translated as CASSLALGQDNYGYTF.

The table lists this clone with a count of one. V and J are TRBV5-5 and TRBJ1-2; D is unresolved. Germline CDR1 is SGHKS and CDR2 is YYEKEE (reference sequence). V dropped 1 base and J dropped 5 bases, with 12 bases sitting between them. The CDR3 contains 14 residues. CDR3 in amino acids: CASSLIAGDYGYTF. In nucleotides, the CDR3 is TGTGCCAGCAGCTTGATTGCAGGTGATTATGGCTACACCTTC.

V usage is TRBV13 and J usage is TRBJ1-1; D uncertain. Trimming removed 1 base from V and 1 base from J, with 4 bases in between. This CDR3 contains 13 residues. Per germline, CDR1 PRHDT and CDR2 FYEKMQ (reference sequence). The CDR3 loop reads CASSLAGNTEAFF. In DNA form, the CDR3 reads TGTGCCAGCAGCTTAGCAGGGAACACTGAAGCTTTCTTT.

The chain carries TRBV7-8 and TRBJ1-5, with D maybe TRBD1 (6 bases). The CDR3 consists of 15 residues. Germline CDR1 and CDR2: SGHVS and FQNEAQ. Trimming left V 3 bases short and J 2 bases short, with 11 bases between. The CDR3 loop reads CASSFYRVGNQPQHF. As DNA, the CDR3 is TGTGCCAGCAGCTTCTACAGGGTAGGCAATCAGCCCCAGCATTTT.

The chain joins TRBV6-5 to TRBJ2-6; 9 bases agree with TRBD1. The CDR3 is made up of 15 amino acids. Per germline, CDR1 MNHEY and CDR2 SVGAGI. The V and J ends lost 5 bases and 4 bases, in that order; junction bases with no gene match: 3. In DNA form, the CDR3 reads TGTGCCAGCAGTCAACAGGGGGCCGGGGCCAACGTCCTGACTTTC. As protein: CASSQQGAGANVLTF.

The V call is TRBV7-2, the J call TRBJ2-6; possible D gene TRBD2, 6 bases. V was shortened by 10 bases and J by 1 base, with 17 bases between the two germline ends. This CDR3 has 16 amino acids. Germline V gene lookup returns CDR1 SGHTA and CDR2 FQGNSA. CDR3 sequence: CAIGRDSSSGANVLTF. CDR3 coding DNA: TGTGCCATCGGAAGGGACTCAAGTTCTGGGGCCAACGTCCTGACTTTC.

This clone was observed a few times. The chain carries TRBV27 and TRBJ2-1; a possible D gene is TRBD2 (5 bases). CDR1 and CDR2 from the germline V gene are MNHEY and SMNVEV (reference sequence). V was cut by 5 bases and J by 4 bases, with 21 bases left in between. This CDR3 comprises 17 residues. The CDR3 is CASSASSLAGGYNEQFF. CDR3 sequence (DNA): TGTGCCAGCAGTGCCTCCAGTTTGGCGGGCGGTTACAATGAGCAGTTCTTC.

The chain joins TRBV6-2 or TRBV6-3 to TRBJ2-5; TRBD2 agrees at 12 bases. The CDR3 is made up of 15 amino acids. J lost 5 bases, V lost 5 bases, and 6 bases had no gene match. Germline CDR1 MNHEY, CDR2 SVGEGT. CDR3: CASSPGTSGSETQYF. For the CDR3, the DNA is TGTGCCAGCAGTCCCGGGACTAGCGGGTCGGAGACCCAGTACTTC.

This chain connects TRBV7-9 to TRBJ2-7; D uncertain. CDR1 and CDR2 from the germline V gene are SEHNR and FQNEAQ (reference sequence). Deletions cut 1 base from V and 9 bases from J, with 10 bases between. The CDR3 spans 12 residues. The CDR3 bases are TGTGCCAGCAGCTTAGATGGCCTAGGGCAGTACTTC. Translating gives CASSLDGLGQYF.

This chain connects TRBV7-3 to TRBJ2-7; possibly TRBD2 for D (6 bases). The germline V and J ends were trimmed by 3 bases and 8 bases, with 20 bases remaining between them. Germline CDR1 and CDR2: SGHTA and FQGTGA. This CDR3 is built from 15 residues. CDR3 nucleotide sequence: TGTGCCAGCAGCTTGAATTCGGGGGAAGGTGCCAAGCAGTACTTC. This translates into CASSLNSGEGAKQYF.

This clone was recorded only once. This chain joins TRBV30 and TRBJ2-1; 11 bases are a match to TRBD2. The CDR3 runs to 15 residues. J was trimmed by 0 bases and V by 4 bases; bases with no gene match: 2. Germline-derived CDR1 and CDR2 are GTSNPN and SVGIG (reference sequence). The CDR3 region has the DNA TGTGCCTGGACTAGCGGGGGGAGCTCCTACAATGAGCAGTTCTTC. Translating gives CAWTSGGSSYNEQFF.

This chain uses TRBV19 with TRBJ1-2; 7 bases fit TRBD1. The V gene's germline CDR1 is LNHDA and CDR2 SQIVND (reference sequence). The trim removed 4 bases at V and 0 bases at J, leaving 5 bases unmatched. CDR3 size: 15 residues. In nucleotides, the CDR3 is TGTGCCAGTAGTACTAACAGGGGCGCTAACTATGGCTACACCTTC. Encoded protein: CASSTNRGANYGYTF.

The gene calls are TRBV18 and TRBJ1-2; TRBD1 agrees at 7 bases. The V and J ends lost 5 bases and 5 bases, in that order; junction bases with no gene match: 5. The CDR3 runs to 13 residues. In germline, CDR1 is KGHSH, CDR2 LQKENI. In DNA form, the CDR3 reads TGTGCCAGCTCAGACCAACAGGGGTATGGCTACACCTTC. Protein sequence: CASSDQQGYGYTF.

The chain has TRBV30 and TRBJ1-1, with D maybe TRBD1 (6 bases). Germline V CDR1 and CDR2: GTSNPN, SVGIG (reference sequence). V was shortened by 0 bases and J by 5 bases, with 10 bases between the two germline ends. CDR3 length: 13 amino acids. This CDR3 reads CAWSVGRGTEAFF. DNA for the CDR3: TGTGCCTGGAGTGTGGGGAGGGGGACTGAAGCTTTCTTT. Looking up the rest from reference TRBV30 and TRBJ1-1 gives the full variable domain: SQTIHQWPATLVQPVGSPLSLECTVEGTSNPNLYWYRQAAGRGLQLLFYSVGIGQISSEVPQNLSASRPQDRQFILSSKKLLLSDSGFYLCAWSVGRGTEAFFGQGTRLTVV.

The rearrangement joins TRBV30 to TRBJ1-5; TRBD1 aligns across 7 bases. The germline V gene has CDR1 GTSNPN and CDR2 SVGIG (reference sequence). V gave up 3 bases and J gave up 4 bases; unmatched junction bases: 18. This CDR3 region has 18 residues. The CDR3 reads CAWSEAPPDRERNQPQHF. Here the CDR3 DNA reads TGTGCCTGGAGCGAAGCCCCTCCCGACAGGGAGCGGAATCAGCCCCAGCATTTT.

The gene calls are TRBV7-2 and TRBJ2-5, with a possible D match to TRBD2 (5 bases). Germline CDR1 reads SGHTA; CDR2 reads FQGNSA. CDR3 length equals 15 residues. V lost 1 base and J 4 bases, leaving 13 bases between the germline ends. Written as DNA, the CDR3 is TGTGCCAGCAGCTTAGGGACCGGGATGGGAGAGACCCAGTACTTC. This translates into CASSLGTGMGETQYF.

The J gene is TRBJ1-1, the V gene TRBV25-1; 7 nucleotides line up with TRBD1. Trimming cost V 6 bases and J 1 base; bases outside gene matches: 11. Germline loops: CDR1 MGHDK, CDR2 SYGVNS. The CDR3 is made up of 16 amino acids. The CDR3 DNA reads as TGTGCCAGCAGCGAAGCGGTCAGGACAGGGAACACTGAAGCTTTCTTT. Translating gives CASSEAVRTGNTEAFF.

The chain has TRBV18 and TRBJ2-1; D unclear. The CDR3 extends over 13 amino acids. The germline V and J ends were trimmed by 7 bases and 1 base, with 8 bases remaining between them. The germline V gene encodes CDR1 KGHSH and CDR2 LQKENI. CDR3 nucleotide sequence: TGTGCCAGCTTTGAACGGTCCTACAATGAGCAGTTCTTC. It yields the protein CASFERSYNEQFF.

The sample holds a few counts of this clone. The gene calls are TRBV3-1 (or the pseudogene TRBV3-2) and TRBJ2-6; 9 bases match TRBD2. With V trimmed by 4 bases and J by 4 bases, 14 bases remained unmatched. Per the germline V gene, CDR1 is LGHDT and CDR2 is YNNKEL (reference sequence). The CDR3 sequence is 19 residues long. The CDR3 bases are TGTGCCAGCAGCCTTGCGCGCGGGAGGGCCTCGGTCGGGGCCAACGTCCTGACTTTC. This gives the protein CASSLARGRASVGANVLTF.

The chain couples TRBV27 to TRBJ2-6, with a tentative D call TRBD2 (5 bases). This CDR3 has 15 amino acids. Germline V gives CDR1 MNHEY, CDR2 SMNVEV (reference sequence). V lost 10 bases, J lost 1 base, and 14 bases lay in between. The CDR3 region is CATLSWESGANVLTF. The CDR3 DNA is TGTGCCACACTATCGTGGGAGTCTGGGGCCAACGTCCTGACTTTC. The complete variable domain, with remaining parts taken from reference TRBV27 and TRBJ2-6, reads EAQVTQNPRYLITVTGKKLTVTCSQNMNHEYMSWYRQDPGLGLRQIYYSMNVEVTDKGDVPEGYKVSRKEKRNFPLILESPSPNQTSLYFCATLSWESGANVLTFGAGSRLTVL.

The chain employs TRBV5-1 and TRBJ2-3; 10 nucleotides agree with TRBD1. This CDR3 has 19 amino acids. The trim removed 0 bases at V and 0 bases at J, leaving 10 bases unmatched. CDR1 is SGHRS, CDR2 YFSETQ, per germline. The CDR3 reads CASSLEPRDRGPSTDTQYF. The CDR3 DNA reads TGCGCCAGCAGCTTGGAGCCCCGGGACAGGGGCCCTAGCACAGATACGCAGTATTTT.

The V gene is TRBV5-1, the J gene TRBJ1-1; 9 nucleotides agree with TRBD1. Germline CDR1 is SGHRS and CDR2 is YFSETQ. There are 15 residues in the CDR3. V was clipped by 4 bases and J by 3 bases; unmatched bases: 7. The DNA for the CDR3 is TGCGCCAGCAGCGCGGGACAGGGAATTGACACTGAAGCTTTCTTT. Its translation: CASSAGQGIDTEAFF.

This clone was detected a few times. The chain combines TRBV6-1 with TRBJ1-5; no definite D call. CDR1 and CDR2 from the germline V gene are MNHNS and SASEGT. The CDR3 covers 14 residues. V lost 0 bases to trimming and J lost 9 bases, with 12 bases between them. The CDR3 loop reads CASSEAIGTGPQHF. Here the CDR3 DNA reads TGTGCCAGCAGTGAAGCAATCGGCACGGGGCCCCAGCATTTT.